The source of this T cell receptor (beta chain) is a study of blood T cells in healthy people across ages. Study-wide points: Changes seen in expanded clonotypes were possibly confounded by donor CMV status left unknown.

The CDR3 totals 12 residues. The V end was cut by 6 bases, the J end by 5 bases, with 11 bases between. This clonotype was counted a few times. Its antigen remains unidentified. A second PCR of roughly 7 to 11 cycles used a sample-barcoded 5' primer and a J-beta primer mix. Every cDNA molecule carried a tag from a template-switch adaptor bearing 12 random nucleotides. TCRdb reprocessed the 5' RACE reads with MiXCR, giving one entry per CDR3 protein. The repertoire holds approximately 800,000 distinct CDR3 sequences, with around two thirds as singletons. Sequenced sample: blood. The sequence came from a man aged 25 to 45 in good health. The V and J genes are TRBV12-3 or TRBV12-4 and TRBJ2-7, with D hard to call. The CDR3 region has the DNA TGTGCCAGCAGCCAAGGGCGGCACGAGCAGTACTTC. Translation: CASSQGRHEQYF.